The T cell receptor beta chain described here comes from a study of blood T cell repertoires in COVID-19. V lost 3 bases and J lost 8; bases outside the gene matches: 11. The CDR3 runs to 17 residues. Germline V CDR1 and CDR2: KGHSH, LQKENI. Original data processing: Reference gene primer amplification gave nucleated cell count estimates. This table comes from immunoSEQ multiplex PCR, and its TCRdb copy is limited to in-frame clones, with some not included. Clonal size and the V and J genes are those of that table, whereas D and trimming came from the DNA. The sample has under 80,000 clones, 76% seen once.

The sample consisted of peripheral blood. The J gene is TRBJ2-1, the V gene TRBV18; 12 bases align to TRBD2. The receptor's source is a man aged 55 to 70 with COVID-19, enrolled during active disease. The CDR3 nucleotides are TGTGCCAGCTCACCGACTAGCGGGAGCTTATTTCCATATGAGCAGTTCTTC. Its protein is CASSPTSGSLFPYEQFF. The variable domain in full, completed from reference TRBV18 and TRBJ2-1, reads NAGVMQNPRHLVRRRGQEARLRCSPMKGHSHVYWYRQLPEEGLKFMVYLQKENIIDESGMPKERFSAEFPKEGPSILRIQQVVRGDSAAYFCASSPTSGSLFPYEQFFGPGTRLTVL.